These 3 T cell receptor beta chains originate from one sample sequenced in a study of T cells in Graves' hyperthyroidism and ophthalmopathy. It was RNA transcripts that yielded the amplified TCR beta CDR3 regions. The HTBI primer set served for first-round RT-PCR of the TCR CDR3. TCRdb ran MiXCR on the multiplex PCR reads and lists one entry per CDR3 protein. The data contain approximately 400,000 distinct CDR3 sequences, about 18% of them singletons. The specimen sequenced was blood. The receptors were sampled from a woman aged 18-35 years with Graves' hyperthyroidism.

Ten or more counts support this clonotype. Since the CDR3 does not end with the conserved phenylalanine or tryptophan, this likely comes from a read error. The V and J genes are TRBV2 and TRBJ1-1; 7 nucleotides agree with TRBD1. The V gene's germline CDR1 is SNHLY and CDR2 FYNNEI. The CDR3 loop spans 15 amino acids. V was pared by 0 bases and J by 2 bases, with 3 bases of the junction left unmatched. The CDR3 coding sequence is TGTGCCAGCAGTGAAGCCGGGACAGACAACACTGAAGCTTTCCTT. Amino acids: CASSEAGTDNTEAFL.

Many counts were recorded for this clonotype. This sequence joins TRBV20-1 and TRBJ1-2; no reliable D call. The germline gives CDR1 DFQATT, CDR2 SNEGSKA (reference sequence). This CDR3 comprises 14 residues. Trimming cost V 1 base and J 2 bases, with 11 bases left between them. Here the CDR3 reads CSARVRTLNYGYTF. The CDR3 nucleotides are TGCAGTGCTAGAGTTCGGACCTTGAACTATGGCTACACCTTC.

This clonotype was counted many times. The gene calls are TRBV6-5 and TRBJ2-2; D gene uncertain. The length of the CDR3 is 14 residues. Germline CDR1 MNHEY, CDR2 SVGAGI. Trimming left V 0 bases short and J 6 bases short, with 8 bases between. The CDR3 protein is CASSYSTRPGELFF. In nucleotides, the CDR3 is TGTGCCAGCAGTTACTCGACACGCCCCGGGGAGCTGTTTTTT.